This TCR beta chain is drawn from a study of blood T cell repertoires in COVID-19. This clone has a count of ten or more. V lost 0 bases, J lost 1 base, and 13 bases lay in between. CDR1 is LGHNA and CDR2 is YNFKEQ in the germline V gene. The CDR3 loop spans 17 amino acids. Method: immunoSEQ multiplex PCR; TCRdb's copy keeps in-frame clones and lacks some. The profile covers 50,000 to 70,000 clones, with 70% to 80% appearing a single time and approximately 20% taken by the ten largest. The chain employs TRBV4-2 and TRBJ2-1, with TRBD2 as a possible D gene (5 bases). What was sequenced was peripheral blood. The origin of this receptor is a man aged 50-60 years with active or convalescent COVID-19. The CDR3 DNA sequence: TGTGCCAGCAGCCAAGAGGAGGCCTTCTCTTCCTACAATGAGCAGTTCTTC. This codes for CASSQEEAFSSYNEQFF.